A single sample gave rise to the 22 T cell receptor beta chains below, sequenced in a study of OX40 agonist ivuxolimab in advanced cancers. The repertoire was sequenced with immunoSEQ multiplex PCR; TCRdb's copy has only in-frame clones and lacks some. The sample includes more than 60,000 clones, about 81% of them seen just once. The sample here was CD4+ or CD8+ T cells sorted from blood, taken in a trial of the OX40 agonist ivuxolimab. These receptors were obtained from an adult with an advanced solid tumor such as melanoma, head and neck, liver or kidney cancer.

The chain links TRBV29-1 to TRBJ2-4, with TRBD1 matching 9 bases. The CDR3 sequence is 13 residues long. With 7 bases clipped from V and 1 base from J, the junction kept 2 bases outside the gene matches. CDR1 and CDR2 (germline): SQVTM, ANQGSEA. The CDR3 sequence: CSAGQGAKNIQYF. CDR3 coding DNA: TGCAGCGCCGGACAGGGGGCCAAAAACATTCAGTACTTC.

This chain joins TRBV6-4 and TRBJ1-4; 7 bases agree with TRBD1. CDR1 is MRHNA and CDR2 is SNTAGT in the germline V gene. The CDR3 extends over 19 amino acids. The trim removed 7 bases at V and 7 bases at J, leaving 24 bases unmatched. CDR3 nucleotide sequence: TGTGCCAGCACCTTTACTGGACAGGCGGCGCCGTTGAGTGTTGAAAAACTGTTTTTT. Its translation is CASTFTGQAAPLSVEKLFF.

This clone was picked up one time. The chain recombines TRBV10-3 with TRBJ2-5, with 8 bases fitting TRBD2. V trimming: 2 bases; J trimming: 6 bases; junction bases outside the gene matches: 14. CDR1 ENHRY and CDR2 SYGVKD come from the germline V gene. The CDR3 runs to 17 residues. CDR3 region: CAISEPPASGSGKTQYF. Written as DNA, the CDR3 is TGTGCCATCAGTGAGCCCCCGGCTAGCGGGTCAGGGAAGACCCAGTACTTC.

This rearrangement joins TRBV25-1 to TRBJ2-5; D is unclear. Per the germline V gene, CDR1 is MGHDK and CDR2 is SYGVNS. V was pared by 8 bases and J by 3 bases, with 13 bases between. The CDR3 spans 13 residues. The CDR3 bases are TGTGCCAGCGGTGTTCCGCAGAAAGAGACCCAGTACTTC. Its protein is CASGVPQKETQYF.

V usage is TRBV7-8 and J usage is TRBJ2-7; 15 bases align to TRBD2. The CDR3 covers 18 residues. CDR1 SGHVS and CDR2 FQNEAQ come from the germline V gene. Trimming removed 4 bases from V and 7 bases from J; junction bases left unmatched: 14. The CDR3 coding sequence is TGTGCCAGCAGCTCACACCCTCTGGGACTAGCGGGAGGAGAAGAGCAGTACTTC. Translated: CASSSHPLGLAGGEEQYF.

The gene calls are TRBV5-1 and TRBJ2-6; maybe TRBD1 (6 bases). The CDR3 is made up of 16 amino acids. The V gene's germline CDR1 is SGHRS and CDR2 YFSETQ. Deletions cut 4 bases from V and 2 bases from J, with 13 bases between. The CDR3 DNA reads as TGCGCCAGCAGCATACAGGGAATCGCTGGGGCCAACGTCCTGACTTTC. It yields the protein CASSIQGIAGANVLTF.

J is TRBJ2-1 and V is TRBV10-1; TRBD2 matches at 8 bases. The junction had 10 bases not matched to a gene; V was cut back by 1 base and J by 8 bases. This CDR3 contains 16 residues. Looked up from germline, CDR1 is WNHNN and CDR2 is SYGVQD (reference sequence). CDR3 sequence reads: CASSEFQAGDIDEQFF. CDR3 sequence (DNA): TGCGCCAGCAGTGAGTTTCAAGCGGGAGACATAGATGAGCAGTTCTTC.

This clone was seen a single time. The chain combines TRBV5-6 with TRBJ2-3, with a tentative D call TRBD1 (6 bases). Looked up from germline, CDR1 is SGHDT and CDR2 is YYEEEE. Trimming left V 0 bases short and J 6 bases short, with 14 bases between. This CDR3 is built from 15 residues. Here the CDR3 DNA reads TGTGCCAGCAGCTTGGGCCCCCAGGGGAGCGATACGCAGTATTTT. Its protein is CASSLGPQGSDTQYF.

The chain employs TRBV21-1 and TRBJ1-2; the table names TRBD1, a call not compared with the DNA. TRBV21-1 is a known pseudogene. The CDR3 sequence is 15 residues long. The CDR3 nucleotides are TGTGCCAGCAGCATAAACAGGGCGAGATTTGATGGCTACACCTTC. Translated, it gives CASSINRARFDGYTF.

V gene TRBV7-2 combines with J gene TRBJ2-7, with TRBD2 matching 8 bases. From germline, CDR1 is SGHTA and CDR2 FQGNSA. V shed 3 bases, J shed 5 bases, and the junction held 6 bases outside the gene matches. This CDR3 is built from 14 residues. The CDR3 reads CASSLVSGNHEQYF. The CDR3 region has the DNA TGTGCCAGCAGCTTGGTTAGCGGGAACCACGAGCAGTACTTC.

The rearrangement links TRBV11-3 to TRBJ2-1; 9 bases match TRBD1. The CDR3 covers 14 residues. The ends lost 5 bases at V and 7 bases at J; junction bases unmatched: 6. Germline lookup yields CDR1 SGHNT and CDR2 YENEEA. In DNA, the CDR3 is TGTGCCAGCAGCCTCGGGGACAGGGTAAATGAGCAGTTCTTC. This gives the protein CASSLGDRVNEQFF.

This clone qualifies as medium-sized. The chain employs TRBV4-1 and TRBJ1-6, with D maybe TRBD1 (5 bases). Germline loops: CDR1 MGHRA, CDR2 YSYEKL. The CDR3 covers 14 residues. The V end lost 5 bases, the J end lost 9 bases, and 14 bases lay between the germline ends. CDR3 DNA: TGCGCCAGCAGCTTACAGGAGGTTGGTTCACCCCTCCACTTT. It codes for CASSLQEVGSPLHF.

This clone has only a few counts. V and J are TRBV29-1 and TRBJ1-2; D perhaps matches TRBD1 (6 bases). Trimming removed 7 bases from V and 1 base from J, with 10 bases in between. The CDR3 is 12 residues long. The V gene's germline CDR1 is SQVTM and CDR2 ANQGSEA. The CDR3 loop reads CSGGQFNYGYTF. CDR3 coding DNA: TGCAGCGGTGGACAGTTTAACTATGGCTACACCTTC. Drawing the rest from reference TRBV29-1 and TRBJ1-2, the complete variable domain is SAVISQKPSRDICQRGTSLTIQCQVDSQVTMMFWYRQQPGQSLTLIATANQGSEATYESGFVIDKFPISRPNLTFSTLTVSNMSPEDSSIYLCSGGQFNYGYTFGSGTRLTVV.

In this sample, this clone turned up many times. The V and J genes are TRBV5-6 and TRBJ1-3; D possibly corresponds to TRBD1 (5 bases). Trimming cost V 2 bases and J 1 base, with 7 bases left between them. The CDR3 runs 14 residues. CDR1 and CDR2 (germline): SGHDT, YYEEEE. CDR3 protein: CASSLGVSGNTIYF. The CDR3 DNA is TGTGCCAGCAGCTTAGGGGTTTCTGGAAACACCATATATTTT.

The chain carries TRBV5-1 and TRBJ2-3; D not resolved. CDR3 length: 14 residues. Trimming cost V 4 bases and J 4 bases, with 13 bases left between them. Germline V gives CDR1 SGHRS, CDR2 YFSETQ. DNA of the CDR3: TGCGCCAGCAGCCATCCGGCTAGTGCAGATACGCAGTATTTT. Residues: CASSHPASADTQYF.

The CDR3 nucleotides are TGTGCCAGCAGCTTGGCCGACAGGGGGCGGGAAAAACTGTTTTTT. This gives the protein CASSLADRGREKLFF. The chain carries TRBV5-6 and TRBJ1-4; 10 nucleotides match TRBD1. The CDR3 is 15 residues long. Germline CDR1 and CDR2: SGHDT and YYEEEE. V lost 0 bases to trimming and J lost 8 bases; unmatched junction nucleotides: 4. Full variable domain (outside the CDR3, taken from reference TRBV5-6 and TRBJ1-4): DAGVTQSPTHLIKTRGQQVTLRCSPKSGHDTVSWYQQALGQGPQFIFQYYEEEERQRGNFPDRFSGHQFPNYSSELNVNALLLGDSALYLCASSLADRGREKLFFGSGTQLSVL.

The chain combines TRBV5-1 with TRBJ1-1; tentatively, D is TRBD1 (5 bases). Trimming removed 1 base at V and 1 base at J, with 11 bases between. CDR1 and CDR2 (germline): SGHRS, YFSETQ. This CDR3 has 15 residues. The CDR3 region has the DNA TGCGCCAGCAGCTTGTTGGGGGTTCAGAACACTGAAGCTTTCTTT. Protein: CASSLLGVQNTEAFF.

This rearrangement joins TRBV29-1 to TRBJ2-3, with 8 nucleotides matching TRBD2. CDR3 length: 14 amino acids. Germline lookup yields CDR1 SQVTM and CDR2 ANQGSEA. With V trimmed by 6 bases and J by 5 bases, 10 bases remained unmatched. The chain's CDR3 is CSVGPGGREDTQYF. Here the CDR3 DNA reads TGCAGCGTCGGCCCGGGGGGGCGGGAAGATACGCAGTATTTT.

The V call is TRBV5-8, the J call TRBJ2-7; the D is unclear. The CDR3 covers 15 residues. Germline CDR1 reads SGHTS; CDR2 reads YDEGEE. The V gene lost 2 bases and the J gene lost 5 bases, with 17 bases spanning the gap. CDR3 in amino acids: CASSFGISSSDEQYF. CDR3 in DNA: TGTGCCAGCAGCTTCGGAATTAGTTCCTCTGACGAGCAGTACTTC.

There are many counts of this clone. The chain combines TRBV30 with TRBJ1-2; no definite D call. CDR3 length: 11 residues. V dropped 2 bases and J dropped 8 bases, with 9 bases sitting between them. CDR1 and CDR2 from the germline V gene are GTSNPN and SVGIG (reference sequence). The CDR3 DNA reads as TGTGCCTGGAGTTCCCTAGTAGGCTACACCTTC. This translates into CAWSSLVGYTF.

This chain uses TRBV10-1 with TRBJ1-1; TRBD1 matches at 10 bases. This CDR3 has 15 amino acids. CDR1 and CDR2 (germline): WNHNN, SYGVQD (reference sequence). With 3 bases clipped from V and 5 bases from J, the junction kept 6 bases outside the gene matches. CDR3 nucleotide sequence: TGCGCCAGCAGTGACCCCGGGACAGGGGTAACTGAAGCTTTCTTT. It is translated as CASSDPGTGVTEAFF.

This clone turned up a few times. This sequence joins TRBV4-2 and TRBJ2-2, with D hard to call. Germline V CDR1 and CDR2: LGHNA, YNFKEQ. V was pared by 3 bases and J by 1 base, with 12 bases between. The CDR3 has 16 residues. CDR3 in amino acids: CASSHPWAQNTGELFF. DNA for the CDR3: TGTGCCAGCAGCCACCCATGGGCGCAGAACACCGGGGAGCTGTTTTTT.